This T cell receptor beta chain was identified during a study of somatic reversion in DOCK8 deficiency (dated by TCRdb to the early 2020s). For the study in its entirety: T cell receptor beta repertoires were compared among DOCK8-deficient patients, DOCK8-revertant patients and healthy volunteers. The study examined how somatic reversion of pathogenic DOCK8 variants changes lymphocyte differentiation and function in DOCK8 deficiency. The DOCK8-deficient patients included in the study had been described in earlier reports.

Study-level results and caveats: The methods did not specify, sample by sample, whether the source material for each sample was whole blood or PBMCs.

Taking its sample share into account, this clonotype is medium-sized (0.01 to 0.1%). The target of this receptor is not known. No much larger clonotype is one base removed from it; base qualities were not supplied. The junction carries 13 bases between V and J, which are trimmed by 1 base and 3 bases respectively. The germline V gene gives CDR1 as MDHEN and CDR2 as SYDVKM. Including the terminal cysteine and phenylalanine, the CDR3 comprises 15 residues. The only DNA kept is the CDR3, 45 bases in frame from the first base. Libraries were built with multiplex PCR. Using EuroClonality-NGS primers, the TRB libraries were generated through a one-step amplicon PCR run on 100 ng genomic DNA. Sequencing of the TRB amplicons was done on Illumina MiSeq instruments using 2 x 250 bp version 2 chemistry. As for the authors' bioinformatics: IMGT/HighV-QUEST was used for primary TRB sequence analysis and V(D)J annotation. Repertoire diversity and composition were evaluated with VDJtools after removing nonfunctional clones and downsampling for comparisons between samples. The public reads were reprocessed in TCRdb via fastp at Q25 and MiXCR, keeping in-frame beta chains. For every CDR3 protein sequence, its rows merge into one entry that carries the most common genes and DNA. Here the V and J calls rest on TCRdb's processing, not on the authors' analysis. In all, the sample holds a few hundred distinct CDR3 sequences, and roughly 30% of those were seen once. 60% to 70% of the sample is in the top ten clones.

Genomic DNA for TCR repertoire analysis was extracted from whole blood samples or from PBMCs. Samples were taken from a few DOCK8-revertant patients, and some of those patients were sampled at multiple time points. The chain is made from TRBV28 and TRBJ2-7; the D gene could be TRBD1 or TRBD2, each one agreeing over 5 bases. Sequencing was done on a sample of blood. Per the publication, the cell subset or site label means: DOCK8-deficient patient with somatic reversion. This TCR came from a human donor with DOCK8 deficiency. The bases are TGTGCCAGCAGTTTATTGAGGGCTAGGGGCTACGAGCAGTACTTC. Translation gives CASSLLRARGYEQYF.